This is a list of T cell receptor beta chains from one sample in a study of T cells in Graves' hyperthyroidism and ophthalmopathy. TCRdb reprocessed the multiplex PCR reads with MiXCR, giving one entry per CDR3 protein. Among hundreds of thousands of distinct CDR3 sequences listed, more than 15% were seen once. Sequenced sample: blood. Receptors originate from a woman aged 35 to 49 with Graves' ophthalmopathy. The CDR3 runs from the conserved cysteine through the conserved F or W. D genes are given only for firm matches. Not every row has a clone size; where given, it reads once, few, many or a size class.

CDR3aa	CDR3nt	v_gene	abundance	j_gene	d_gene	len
CASREGGGYEQYF	TGCGCCAGCAGGGAGGGCGGGGGCTACGAGCAGTACTTC	TRBV5-1	few	TRBJ2-7	TRBD2	13
CASSQDPGTSGELFF	TGTGCCAGCAGCCAAGATCCAGGAACCTCTGGGGAGCTGTTTTTT	TRBV3-1	many	TRBJ2-2	.	15
CASTQTAGGYTF	TGTGCCAGCACTCAGACTGCGGGTGGCTACACCTTC	TRBV6-1	many	TRBJ1-2	.	12
CSADPLEGGTQYF	TGCAGTGCTGACCCTTTAGAGGGAGGTACGCAGTATTTT	TRBV20-1	many	TRBJ2-3	.	13
CASSMVPQGVHEQYF	TGTGCCAGCTCAATGGTGCCGCAGGGGGTGCACGAGCAGTACTTC	TRBV18	many	TRBJ2-7	TRBD1	15
CASSQVKGTQYF	TGTGCCAGCAGCCAAGTCAAAGGGACCCAGTACTTC	TRBV14	.	TRBJ2-5	.	12
CASPPSEGTDTQYF	TGTGCCAGCCCCCCTAGCGAAGGCACAGATACGCAGTATTTT	TRBV7-9	once	TRBJ2-3	.	14
CASTPMGLSADTQYF	TGTGCCAGCACACCGATGGGCCTAAGCGCAGATACGCAGTATTTT	TRBV9	.	TRBJ2-3	.	15
CASSKTSGYNEQFF	TGCGCCAGCAGTAAGACTAGCGGTTACAATGAGCAGTTCTTC	TRBV10-2	.	TRBJ2-1	TRBD2	14
CASQLGGAHQPQHF	TGTGCCAGCCAGCTGGGGGGGGCGCATCAGCCCCAGCATTTT	TRBV2	many	TRBJ1-5	.	14
CASRRERGAGTDTQYF	TGTGCCAGCAGACGTGAGCGGGGGGCGGGCACAGATACGCAGTATTTT	TRBV12-3/TRBV12-4	many	TRBJ2-3	TRBD2	16
CASSHDRGGETQYF	TGTGCTAGCAGCCACGACAGGGGGGGCGAGACCCAGTACTTC	TRBV7-7	.	TRBJ2-5	TRBD1	14
CSGDRNYGYTF	TGCAGTGGGGACAGGAACTATGGCTACACCTTC	TRBV20-1	many	TRBJ1-2	TRBD1	11
CASSSGQPREKLFF	TGTGCCAGCAGTTCCGGACAGCCTCGAGAAAAACTGTTTTTT	TRBV28	many	TRBJ1-4	.	14
CSATGTSGSNEQFF	TGCAGTGCTACCGGGACTAGCGGGAGTAATGAGCAGTTCTTC	TRBV20-1	many	TRBJ2-1	TRBD2	14
CASNSGRNEQYF	TGTGCTAGCAATTCGGGTCGAAACGAGCAGTACTTC	TRBV2	many	TRBJ2-7	.	12
CAIGDRDNEQFF	TGTGCCATCGGGGACAGGGACAATGAGCAGTTCTTC	TRBV10-3	many	TRBJ2-1	TRBD1	12
CASSLKPSGANVLTF	TGTGCCAGCAGTTTAAAGCCGTCTGGGGCCAACGTCCTGACTTTC	TRBV27	.	TRBJ2-6	.	15
CSARSSGRGYEQYF	TGCAGTGCTAGGTCTAGCGGGAGAGGTTACGAGCAGTACTTC	TRBV20-1	many	TRBJ2-7	TRBD2	14
CASSADRGFDTQYF	TGTGCCAGCAGCGCAGACAGGGGGTTTGATACGCAGTATTTT	TRBV9	many	TRBJ2-3	TRBD1	14
CASSEGAYPGEKLFF	TGTGCCAGCAGTGAAGGGGCCTACCCAGGGGAAAAACTGTTTTTT	TRBV2	many	TRBJ1-4	.	15
CASSPDINSIYEQYF	TGTGCCAGCAGTCCAGACATTAACAGCATCTACGAGCAGTACTTC	TRBV6-1	many	TRBJ2-7	.	15